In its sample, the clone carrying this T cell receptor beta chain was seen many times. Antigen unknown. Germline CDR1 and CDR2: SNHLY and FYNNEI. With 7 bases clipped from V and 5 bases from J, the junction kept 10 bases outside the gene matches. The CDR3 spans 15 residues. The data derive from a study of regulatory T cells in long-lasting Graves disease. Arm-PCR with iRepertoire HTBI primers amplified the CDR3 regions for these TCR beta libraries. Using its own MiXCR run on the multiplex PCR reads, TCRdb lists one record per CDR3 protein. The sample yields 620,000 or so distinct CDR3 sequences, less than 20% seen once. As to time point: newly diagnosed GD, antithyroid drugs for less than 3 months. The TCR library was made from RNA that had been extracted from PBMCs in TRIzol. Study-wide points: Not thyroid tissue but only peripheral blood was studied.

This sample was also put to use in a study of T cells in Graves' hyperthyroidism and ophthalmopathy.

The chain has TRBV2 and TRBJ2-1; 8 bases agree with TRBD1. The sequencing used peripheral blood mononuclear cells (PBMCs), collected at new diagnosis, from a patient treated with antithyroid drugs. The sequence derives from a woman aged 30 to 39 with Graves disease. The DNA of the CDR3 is TGTGCCAGCATTACCGGGACAGGAGGGAACAATGAGCAGTTCTTC. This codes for CASITGTGGNNEQFF.